These T cell receptor beta chains were read from a single sample in a study of blood T cell repertoires in COVID-19. This table comes from immunoSEQ multiplex PCR, and its TCRdb copy is limited to in-frame clones, with some not included. The table lists about 190,000 clones, around 87% of them singletons, with roughly 0.6% in the top ten. The sequenced sample was peripheral blood. These receptors were taken from a man in his forties or fifties with acute or convalescent COVID-19. CDR3s include the opening cysteine and the closing phenylalanine or tryptophan. A D gene is named only where the DNA matches it firmly. Clone size is stated in some rows and not others, as once, few, many or a class when expanded.

clone size | J gene | D gene | V gene | CDR3 protein | CDR3 DNA
once | TRBJ1-6 | . | TRBV27 | CASSPYNSPLHF | TGTGCCAGCAGTCCTTATAATTCACCCCTCCACTTT
. | TRBJ2-6 | TRBD1 | TRBV3-1/TRBV3-2 | CASSQGSGTGPSSGANVLTF | TGTGCCAGCAGCCAAGGTTCGGGGACAGGTCCCTCCTCTGGGGCCAACGTCCTGACTTTC
. | TRBJ1-1 | . | TRBV11-2 | CASSLGLPDTEAFF | TGTGCCAGCAGCTTGGGCCTCCCGGACACTGAAGCTTTCTTT
once | TRBJ2-3 | TRBD2 | TRBV28 | CASTASGRFTDTQYF | TGTGCCAGCACCGCTAGCGGGAGGTTCACAGATACGCAGTATTTT
. | TRBJ2-7 | . | TRBV6-1 | CASSERYEQYF | TGTGCCAGCAGTGAACGGTACGAGCAGTACTTC
. | TRBJ2-4 | . | TRBV15 | CATSRDDKIAKNIQYF | TGTGCCACCAGCAGAGATGACAAGATAGCCAAAAACATTCAGTACTTC
. | TRBJ2-1 | TRBD1 | TRBV7-2 | CASSLNGQGGEQFF | TGTGCCAGCAGCTTAAACGGACAGGGCGGGGAGCAGTTCTTC
. | TRBJ2-1 | TRBD2 | TRBV7-8 | CASTPGGNDNEQFF | TGTGCCAGCACCCCGGGAGGGAACGACAATGAGCAGTTCTTC
few | TRBJ1-3 | . | TRBV19 | CASTSVGVSGNTIYF | TGTGCCAGTACCTCGGTCGGGGTCTCTGGAAACACCATATATTTT
. | TRBJ1-5 | . | TRBV27 | CASSEGYSNQPQHF | TGTGCCAGCAGTGAGGGATATAGCAATCAGCCCCAGCATTTT
. | TRBJ1-6 | TRBD1 | TRBV27 | CASSAKDRVSPLHF | TGTGCCAGCAGTGCAAAGGACAGGGTATCACCCCTCCACTTT
once | TRBJ1-2 | . | TRBV19 | CASSIGDKHYGYTF | TGTGCCAGTAGTATCGGTGACAAGCACTATGGCTACACCTTC
. | TRBJ2-1 | TRBD2 | TRBV19 | CASSIGRGLVSNEQFF | TGTGCCAGTAGTATAGGACGGGGACTAGTGAGTAATGAGCAGTTCTTC
. | TRBJ2-1 | TRBD2 | TRBV9 | CASSVDSGGAFNEQFF | TGTGCCAGCAGCGTAGATAGCGGGGGGGCCTTCAATGAGCAGTTCTTC
. | TRBJ2-7 | TRBD2 | TRBV5-1 | CASSPVGSGKVPYEQYF | TGCGCCAGCAGCCCGGTGGGTAGCGGGAAGGTTCCTTACGAGCAGTACTTC
once | TRBJ1-4 | . | TRBV6-1 | CASSEIMGAGDEKLFF | TGTGCCAGCAGTGAAATAATGGGGGCAGGGGATGAAAAACTGTTTTTT
. | TRBJ2-1 | . | TRBV6-4 | CASSTPPGPQFF | TGTGCCAGCAGTACACCCCCAGGGCCACAGTTCTTC
few | TRBJ1-5 | . | TRBV3-1/TRBV3-2 | CASSQDTVPWQPQHF | TGTGCCAGCAGCCAAGACACAGTTCCTTGGCAGCCCCAGCATTTT
. | TRBJ1-5 | . | TRBV19 | CASTLAGVEEQPQHF | TGTGCCAGTACCCTAGCGGGGGTAGAGGAACAGCCCCAGCATTTT
. | TRBJ1-2 | . | TRBV2 | CASSADFVSGGSGYTF | TGTGCCAGCAGTGCGGATTTCGTATCGGGGGGCTCTGGCTACACCTTC
. | TRBJ2-2 | . | TRBV30 | CACGSTAGELFF | TGTGCCTGCGGATCAACAGCCGGGGAGCTGTTTTTT
. | TRBJ2-3 | . | TRBV12-3/TRBV12-4 | CAGLTDTQYF | TGTGCCGGACTAACAGATACGCAGTATTTT
. | TRBJ2-3 | TRBD1 | TRBV3-1/TRBV3-2 | CASSHRQGRTDTQYF | TGTGCCAGCAGCCACCGACAGGGAAGGACAGATACGCAGTATTTT
. | TRBJ2-7 | . | TRBV5-4 | CASSPGGGSYEQYF | TGTGCCTCCTCCCCGGGCGGAGGGTCCTACGAGCAGTACTTC
. | TRBJ1-3 | . | TRBV7-2 | CASSFGGGSRGNTIYF | TGTGCCAGCAGCTTTGGGGGGGGCTCAAGGGGAAACACCATATATTTT
. | TRBJ2-2 | TRBD2 | TRBV19 | CATEDSSGKNTGELFF | TGTGCCACTGAAGACTCTAGCGGGAAGAACACCGGGGAGCTGTTTTTT
. | TRBJ2-1 | TRBD2 | TRBV7-6 | CASSILAGAYNEQFF | TGTGCCAGCAGCATCCTAGCGGGAGCCTACAATGAGCAGTTCTTC